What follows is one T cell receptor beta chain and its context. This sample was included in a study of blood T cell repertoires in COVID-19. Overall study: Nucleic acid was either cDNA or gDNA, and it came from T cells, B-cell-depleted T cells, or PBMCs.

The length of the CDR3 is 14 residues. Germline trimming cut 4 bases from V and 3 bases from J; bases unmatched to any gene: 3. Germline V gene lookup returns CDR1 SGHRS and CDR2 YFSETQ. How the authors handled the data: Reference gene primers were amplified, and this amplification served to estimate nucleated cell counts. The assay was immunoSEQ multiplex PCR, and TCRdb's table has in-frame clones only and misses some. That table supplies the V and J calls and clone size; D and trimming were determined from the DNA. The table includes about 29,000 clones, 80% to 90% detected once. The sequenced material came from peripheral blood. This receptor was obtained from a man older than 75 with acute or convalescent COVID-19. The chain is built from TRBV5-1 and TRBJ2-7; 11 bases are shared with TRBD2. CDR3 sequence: CASSPGTSGYEQYF. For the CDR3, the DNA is TGCGCCAGCAGCCCCGGGACTAGCGGCTACGAGCAGTACTTC.